The 3 T cell receptor beta chains presented below share a single source sample, sequenced in a study of PD-1 blockade in mismatch repair-deficient tumors. Profiling relied on immunoSEQ multiplex PCR, and the TCRdb table lists in-frame clones only, not all of them. Among 120,000 or so clones, 88% were seen once, and the ten largest hold 12%. Sequenced material: peripheral blood, taken roughly 67 weeks after starting pembrolizumab. The receptors come from an adult with mismatch repair-deficient cancer.

V usage is TRBV2 and J usage is TRBJ2-1; TRBD2 is a possible D gene (5 bases). V was trimmed by 9 bases and J by 0 bases, leaving 15 bases between them. Germline-derived CDR1 and CDR2 are SNHLY and FYNNEI. The CDR3 spans 15 residues. As DNA, the CDR3 is TGTGCCAGTGACTTAGCGCCCAGCTCCTACAATGAGCAGTTCTTC. Its protein is CASDLAPSSYNEQFF.

The chain is built from TRBV27 and TRBJ2-5; the D is unclear. V shed 4 bases and J shed 5 bases, with 11 bases lying between them. This CDR3 has 13 amino acids. Germline CDR1 and CDR2: MNHEY and SMNVEV (reference sequence). CDR3 coding DNA: TGTGCCAGCAGTTCTACCTCCTGGGAGACCCAGTACTTC. Amino acids: CASSSTSWETQYF.

With respect to this clone: The limits of the CDR3 on the DNA are not certain, so only TCRdb's listed CDR3 is given. Here the CDR3 reads CASSVGTGNGDEQYF. The gene calls are TRBV21-1 and TRBJ2-7; the listed D gene, TRBD1, was not tested against the DNA. TRBV21-1 is given as a pseudogene. The CDR3 is 15 amino acids long, termini counted.